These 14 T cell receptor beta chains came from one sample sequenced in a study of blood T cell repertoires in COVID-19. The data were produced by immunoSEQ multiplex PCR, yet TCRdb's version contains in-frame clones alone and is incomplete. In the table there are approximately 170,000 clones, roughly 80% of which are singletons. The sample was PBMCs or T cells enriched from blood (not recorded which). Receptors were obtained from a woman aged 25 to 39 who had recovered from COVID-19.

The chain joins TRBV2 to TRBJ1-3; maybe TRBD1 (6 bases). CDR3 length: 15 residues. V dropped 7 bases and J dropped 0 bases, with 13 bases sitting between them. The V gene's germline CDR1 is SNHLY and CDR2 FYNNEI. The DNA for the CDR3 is TGTGCCAGCAAACCGGACAGTGGCTCTGGAAACACCATATATTTT. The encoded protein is CASKPDSGSGNTIYF.

CDR3 in amino acids: CASSEGGGWSPLHF. CDR3 coding DNA: TGTGCCAGCAGTGAAGGGGGGGGTTGGTCACCCCTCCACTTT. The rearrangement joins TRBV25-1 to TRBJ1-6, with D perhaps matching TRBD1 (5 bases). Germline values: CDR1 MGHDK, CDR2 SYGVNS. V dropped 2 bases and J dropped 10 bases, with 12 bases sitting between them. CDR3 length: 14 amino acids.

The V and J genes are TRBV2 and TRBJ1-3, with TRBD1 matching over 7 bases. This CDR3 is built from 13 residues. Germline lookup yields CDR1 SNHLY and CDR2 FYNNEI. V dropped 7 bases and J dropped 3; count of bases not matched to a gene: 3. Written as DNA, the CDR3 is TGTGCCAGCAAGACAGGGAGTGGAAACACCATATATTTT. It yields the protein CASKTGSGNTIYF.

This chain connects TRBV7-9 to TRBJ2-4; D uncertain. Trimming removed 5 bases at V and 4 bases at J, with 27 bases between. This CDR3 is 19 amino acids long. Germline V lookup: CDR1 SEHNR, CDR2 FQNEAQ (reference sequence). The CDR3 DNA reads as TGTGCCAGCAGCAGACGCTACCGACTGAGAACTATGTCTAAAAACATTCAGTACTTC. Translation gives CASSRRYRLRTMSKNIQYF.

CDR3 sequence reads: CAVGGLAGELFF. The DNA of the CDR3 is TGTGCCGTCGGGGGTTTGGCCGGGGAGCTGTTTTTT. The chain combines TRBV19 with TRBJ2-2, with D perhaps TRBD2 (6 bases). V was shortened by 11 bases and J by 6 bases, with 13 bases between the two germline ends. The V gene's germline CDR1 is LNHDA and CDR2 SQIVND (reference sequence). There are 12 residues in the CDR3.

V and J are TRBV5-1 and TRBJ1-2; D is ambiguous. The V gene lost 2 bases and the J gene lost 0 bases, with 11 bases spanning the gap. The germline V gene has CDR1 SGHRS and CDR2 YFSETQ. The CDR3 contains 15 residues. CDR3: CASSFSAGSNYGYTF. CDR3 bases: TGCGCCAGCAGCTTTTCGGCAGGTTCTAACTATGGCTACACCTTC.

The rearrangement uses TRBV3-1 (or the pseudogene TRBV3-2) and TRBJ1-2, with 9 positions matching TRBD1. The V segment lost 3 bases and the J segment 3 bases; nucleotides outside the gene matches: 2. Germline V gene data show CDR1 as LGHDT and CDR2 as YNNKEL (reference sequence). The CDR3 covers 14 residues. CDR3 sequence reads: CASSQWTGDYGYTF. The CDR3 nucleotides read TGTGCCAGCAGCCAGTGGACAGGGGACTATGGCTACACCTTC.

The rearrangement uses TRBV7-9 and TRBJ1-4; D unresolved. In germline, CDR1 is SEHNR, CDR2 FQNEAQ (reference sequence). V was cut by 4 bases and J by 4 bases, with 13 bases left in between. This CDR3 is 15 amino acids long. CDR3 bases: TGTGCCAGCAGCTCCCGCCCCCGGGATAATGAAAAACTGTTTTTT. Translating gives CASSSRPRDNEKLFF.

CDR3 DNA: TGTGCCAGCAGTCCGGGTTGGAACTATGGCTACACCTTC. It yields the protein CASSPGWNYGYTF. V gene TRBV12-3 or TRBV12-4 combines with J gene TRBJ1-2; no clear D. This CDR3 spans 13 amino acids. V lost 5 bases, J lost 2 bases, and 9 bases lay in between.

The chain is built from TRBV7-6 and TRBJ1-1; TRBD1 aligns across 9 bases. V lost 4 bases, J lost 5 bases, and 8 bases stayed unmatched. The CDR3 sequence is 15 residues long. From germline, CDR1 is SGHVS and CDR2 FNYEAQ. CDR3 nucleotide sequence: TGTGCCAGCAGCTCGTACCCTGGGACAGGGACTGAAGCTTTCTTT. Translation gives CASSSYPGTGTEAFF.

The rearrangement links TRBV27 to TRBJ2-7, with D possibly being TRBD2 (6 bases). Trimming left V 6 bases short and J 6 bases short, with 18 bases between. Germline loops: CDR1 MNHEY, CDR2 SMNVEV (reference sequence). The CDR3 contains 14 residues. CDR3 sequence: CASSPRGAGLEQYV. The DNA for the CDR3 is TGTGCCAGCAGCCCGCGCGGGGCAGGCCTCGAGCAGTACGTC.

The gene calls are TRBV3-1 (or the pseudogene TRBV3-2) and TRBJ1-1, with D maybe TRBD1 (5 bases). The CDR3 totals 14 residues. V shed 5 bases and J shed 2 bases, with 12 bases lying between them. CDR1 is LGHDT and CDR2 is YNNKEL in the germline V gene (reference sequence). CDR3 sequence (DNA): TGTGCCAGCAGCGGCGGGGCCTCCAACACTGAAGCTTTCTTT. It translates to CASSGGASNTEAFF.

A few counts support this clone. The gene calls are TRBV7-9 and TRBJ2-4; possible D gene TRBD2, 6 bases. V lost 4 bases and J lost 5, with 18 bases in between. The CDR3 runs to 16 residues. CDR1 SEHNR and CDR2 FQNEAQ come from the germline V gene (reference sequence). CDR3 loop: CASSSLADRAQNIQYF. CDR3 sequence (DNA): TGTGCCAGCAGCTCATTAGCGGACCGGGCTCAAAACATTCAGTACTTC.

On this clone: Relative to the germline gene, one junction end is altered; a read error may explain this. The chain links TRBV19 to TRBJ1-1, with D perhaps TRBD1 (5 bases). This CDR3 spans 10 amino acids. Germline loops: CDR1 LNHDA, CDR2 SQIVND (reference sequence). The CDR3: CASGHTEAFF. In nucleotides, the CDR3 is TGTGCCAGCGGACACACGGAAGCTTTCTTT.